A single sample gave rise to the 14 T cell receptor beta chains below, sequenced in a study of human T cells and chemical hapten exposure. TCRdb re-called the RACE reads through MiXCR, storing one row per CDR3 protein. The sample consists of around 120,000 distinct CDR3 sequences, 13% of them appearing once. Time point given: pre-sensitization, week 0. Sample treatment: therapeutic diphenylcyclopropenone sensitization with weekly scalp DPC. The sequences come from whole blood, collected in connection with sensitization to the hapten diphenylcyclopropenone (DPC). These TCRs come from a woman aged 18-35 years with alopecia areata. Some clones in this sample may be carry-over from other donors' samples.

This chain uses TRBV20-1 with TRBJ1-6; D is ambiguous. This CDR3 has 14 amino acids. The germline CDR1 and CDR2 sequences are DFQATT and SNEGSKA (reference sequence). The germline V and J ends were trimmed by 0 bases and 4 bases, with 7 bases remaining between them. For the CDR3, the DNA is TGCAGTGCTAGAGATCCGGGATATAATTCACCCCTCCACTTT. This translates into CSARDPGYNSPLHF.

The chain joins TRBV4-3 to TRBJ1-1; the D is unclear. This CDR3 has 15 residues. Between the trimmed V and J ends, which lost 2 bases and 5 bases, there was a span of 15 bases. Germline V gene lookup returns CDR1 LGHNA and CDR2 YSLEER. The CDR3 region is CASSQYAQVWTEAFF. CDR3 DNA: TGCGCCAGCAGCCAATACGCGCAGGTTTGGACTGAAGCTTTCTTT.

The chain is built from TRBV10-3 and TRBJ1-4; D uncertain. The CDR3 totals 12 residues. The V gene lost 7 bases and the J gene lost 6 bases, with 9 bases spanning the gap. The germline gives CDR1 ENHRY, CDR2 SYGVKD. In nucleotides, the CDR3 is TGTGCCATCATGGGCACGGATGAAAAACTGTTTTTT. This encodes CAIMGTDEKLFF.

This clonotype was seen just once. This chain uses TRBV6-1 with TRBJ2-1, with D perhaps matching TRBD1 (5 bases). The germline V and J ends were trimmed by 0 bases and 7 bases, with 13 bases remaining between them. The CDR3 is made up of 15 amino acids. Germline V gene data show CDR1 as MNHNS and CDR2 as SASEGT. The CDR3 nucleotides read TGTGCCAGCAGTGAAGCGCCAGGGCTCGGGAATGAGCAGTTCTTC. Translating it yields CASSEAPGLGNEQFF.

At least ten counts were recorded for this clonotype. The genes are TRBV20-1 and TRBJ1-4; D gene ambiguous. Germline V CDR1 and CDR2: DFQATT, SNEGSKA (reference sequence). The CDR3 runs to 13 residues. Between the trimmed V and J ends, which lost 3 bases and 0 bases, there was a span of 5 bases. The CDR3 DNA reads TGCAGTGCTAGGAAGACAACTAATGAAAAACTGTTTTTT. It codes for CSARKTTNEKLFF.

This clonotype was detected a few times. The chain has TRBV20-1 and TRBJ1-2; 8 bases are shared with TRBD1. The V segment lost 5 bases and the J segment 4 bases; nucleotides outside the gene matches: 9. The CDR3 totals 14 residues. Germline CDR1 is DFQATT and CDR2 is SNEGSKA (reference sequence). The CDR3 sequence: CSARTQGAVYGYTF. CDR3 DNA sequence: TGCAGTGCTCGCACGCAGGGGGCGGTCTATGGCTACACCTTC.

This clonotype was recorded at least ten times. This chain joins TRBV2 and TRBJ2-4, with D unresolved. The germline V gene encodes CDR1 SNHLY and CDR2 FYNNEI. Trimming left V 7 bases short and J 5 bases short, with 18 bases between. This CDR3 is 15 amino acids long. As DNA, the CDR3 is TGTGCCAGCACCAGCAGTCCGGATACGCAAAACATTCAGTACTTC. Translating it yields CASTSSPDTQNIQYF.

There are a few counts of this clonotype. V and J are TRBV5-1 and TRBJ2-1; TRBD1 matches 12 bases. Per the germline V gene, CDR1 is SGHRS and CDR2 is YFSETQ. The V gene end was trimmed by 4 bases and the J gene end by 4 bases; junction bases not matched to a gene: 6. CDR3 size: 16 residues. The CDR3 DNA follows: TGCGCCAGCAGCCACGGGACAGGGGGCAGGTACAATGAGCAGTTCTTC. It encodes CASSHGTGGRYNEQFF.

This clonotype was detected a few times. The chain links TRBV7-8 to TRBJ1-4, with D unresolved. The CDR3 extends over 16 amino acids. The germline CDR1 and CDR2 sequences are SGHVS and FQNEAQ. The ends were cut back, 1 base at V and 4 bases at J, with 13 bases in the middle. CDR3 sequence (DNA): TGTGCCAGCAGCTTAGTGGGATCCGGATTTAATGAAAAACTGTTTTTT. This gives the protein CASSLVGSGFNEKLFF.

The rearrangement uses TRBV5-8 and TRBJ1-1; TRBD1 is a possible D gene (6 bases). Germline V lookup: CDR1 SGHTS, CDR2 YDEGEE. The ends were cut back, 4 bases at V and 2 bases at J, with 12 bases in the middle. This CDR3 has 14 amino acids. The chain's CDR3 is CASSTGHPNTEAFF. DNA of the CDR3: TGTGCCAGCAGCACGGGACACCCAAACACTGAAGCTTTCTTT.

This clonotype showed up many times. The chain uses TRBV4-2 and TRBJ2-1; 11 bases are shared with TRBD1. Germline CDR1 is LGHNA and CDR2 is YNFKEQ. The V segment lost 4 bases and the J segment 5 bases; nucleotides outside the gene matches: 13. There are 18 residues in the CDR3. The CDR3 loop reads CASSRRATGTGGNNEQFF. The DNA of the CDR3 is TGTGCCAGCAGCCGAAGGGCGACCGGGACAGGGGGAAACAATGAGCAGTTCTTC.

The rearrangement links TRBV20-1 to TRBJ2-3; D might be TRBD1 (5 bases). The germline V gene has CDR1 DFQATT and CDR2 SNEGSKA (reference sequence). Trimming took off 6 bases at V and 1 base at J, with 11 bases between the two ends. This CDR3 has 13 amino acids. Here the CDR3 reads CSAFRGGTDTQYF. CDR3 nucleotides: TGCAGTGCCTTTAGGGGCGGCACAGATACGCAGTATTTT.

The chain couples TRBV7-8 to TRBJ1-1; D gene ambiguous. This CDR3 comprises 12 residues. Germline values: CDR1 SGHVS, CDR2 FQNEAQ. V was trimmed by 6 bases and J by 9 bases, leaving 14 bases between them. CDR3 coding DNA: TGTGCCAGCAGAAATGGCGGATTAAAAGCTTTCTTT. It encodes CASRNGGLKAFF.

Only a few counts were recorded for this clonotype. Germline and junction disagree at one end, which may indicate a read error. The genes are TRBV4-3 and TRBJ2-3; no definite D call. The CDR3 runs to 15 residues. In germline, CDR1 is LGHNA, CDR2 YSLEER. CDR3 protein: CVSSQGPASTDTQYF. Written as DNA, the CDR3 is TGCGTCAGCAGCCAAGGTCCCGCTAGCACAGATACGCAGTATTTT.